Given below is one T cell receptor (beta chain) in context. For TCRbeta, the library was prepared with unique molecular identifiers. TCRdb re-analysed the PCR reads in MiXCR, keeping a single row per CDR3 protein. The sample records hundreds of thousands of distinct CDR3 sequences, approximately 15% being singletons. The J segment lost 5 bases and the V segment lost 3 bases, leaving 5 bases of the junction unmatched. The CDR3 is 14 amino acids. Germline lookup yields CDR1 SEHNR and CDR2 FQNEAQ (reference sequence). This record belongs to a study of T-cell reconstitution after alpha-beta-depleted transplantation in children.

The chain has TRBV7-9 and TRBJ1-2, with 8 bases identical to TRBD1. The sequence was collected from a human donor who donated a stem cell graft to a child with acute myeloid leukemia. Source: PBMCs from the stem cell graft donor, taken from the stem cell graft. The CDR3 sequence is CASSFPGQDYGYTF. CDR3 nucleotides: TGTGCCAGCAGCTTCCCGGGACAGGATTATGGCTACACCTTC. Combining the CDR3 with reference TRBV7-9 and TRBJ1-2 gives the whole variable domain DTGVSQNPRHKITKRGQNVTFRCDPISEHNRLYWYRQTLGQGPEFLTYFQNEAQLEKSRLLSDRFSAERPKGSFSTLEIQRTEQGDSAMYLCASSFPGQDYGYTFGSGTRLTVV.